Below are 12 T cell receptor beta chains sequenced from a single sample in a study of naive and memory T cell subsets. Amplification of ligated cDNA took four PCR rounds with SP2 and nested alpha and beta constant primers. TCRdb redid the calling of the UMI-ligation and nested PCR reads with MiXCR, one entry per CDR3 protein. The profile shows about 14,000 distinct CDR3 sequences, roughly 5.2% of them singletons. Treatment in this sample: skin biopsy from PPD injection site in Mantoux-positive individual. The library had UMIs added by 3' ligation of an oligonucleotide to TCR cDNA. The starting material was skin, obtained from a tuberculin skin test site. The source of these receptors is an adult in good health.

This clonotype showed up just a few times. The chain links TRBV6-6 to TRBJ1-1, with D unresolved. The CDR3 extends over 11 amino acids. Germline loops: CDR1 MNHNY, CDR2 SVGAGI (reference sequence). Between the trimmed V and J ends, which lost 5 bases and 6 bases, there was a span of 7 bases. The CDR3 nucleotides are TGTGCCAGCAGTGCAACCTCTGAAGCTTTCTTT. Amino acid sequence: CASSATSEAFF.

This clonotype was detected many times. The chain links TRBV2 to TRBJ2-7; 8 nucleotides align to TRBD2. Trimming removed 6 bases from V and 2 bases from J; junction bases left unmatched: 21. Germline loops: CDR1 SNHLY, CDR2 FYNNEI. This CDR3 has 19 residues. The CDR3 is CASRDRDTLGTRKPYEQYF. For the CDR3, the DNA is TGTGCCAGCAGAGACCGGGACACCTTGGGGACTAGGAAGCCCTACGAGCAGTACTTC.

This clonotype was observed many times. This chain's CDR3 is CASRGRQGRTEAFF. DNA for the CDR3: TGTGCCAGCAGGGGTCGACAGGGCAGGACTGAAGCTTTCTTT. V is TRBV7-9 and J is TRBJ1-1, with 7 bases matching TRBD1. J gave up 5 bases and V 6 bases, and 9 bases lay outside the gene matches. The CDR3 length is 14 residues. The germline V gene encodes CDR1 SEHNR and CDR2 FQNEAQ (reference sequence).

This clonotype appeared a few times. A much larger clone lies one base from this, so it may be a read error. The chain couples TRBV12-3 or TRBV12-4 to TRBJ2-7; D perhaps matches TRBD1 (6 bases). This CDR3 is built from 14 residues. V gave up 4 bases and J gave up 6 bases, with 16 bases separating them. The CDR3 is CASSYTGSLSEQYF. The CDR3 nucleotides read TGTGCCAGCAGTTACACAGGGAGCTTATCCGAGCAGTACTTC.

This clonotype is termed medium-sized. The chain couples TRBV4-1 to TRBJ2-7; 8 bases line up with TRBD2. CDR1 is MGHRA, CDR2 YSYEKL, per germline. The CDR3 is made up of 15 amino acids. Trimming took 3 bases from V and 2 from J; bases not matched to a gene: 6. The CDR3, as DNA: TGCGCCAGCAGCCACCAAGCGGGGGTTACCTACGAGCAGTACTTC. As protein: CASSHQAGVTYEQYF.

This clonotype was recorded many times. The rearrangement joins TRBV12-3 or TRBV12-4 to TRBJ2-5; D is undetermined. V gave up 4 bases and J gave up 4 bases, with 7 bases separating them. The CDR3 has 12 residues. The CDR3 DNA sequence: TGTGCCAGCAGTTCGCGCGGAGAGACCCAGTACTTC. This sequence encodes CASSSRGETQYF.

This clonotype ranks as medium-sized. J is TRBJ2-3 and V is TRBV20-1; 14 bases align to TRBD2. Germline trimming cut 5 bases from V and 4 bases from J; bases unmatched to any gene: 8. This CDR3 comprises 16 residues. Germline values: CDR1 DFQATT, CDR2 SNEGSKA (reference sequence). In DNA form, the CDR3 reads TGCAGTGCTCAAGGACTAGCGGGGGGCCCTGCAGATACGCAGTATTTT. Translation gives CSAQGLAGGPADTQYF.

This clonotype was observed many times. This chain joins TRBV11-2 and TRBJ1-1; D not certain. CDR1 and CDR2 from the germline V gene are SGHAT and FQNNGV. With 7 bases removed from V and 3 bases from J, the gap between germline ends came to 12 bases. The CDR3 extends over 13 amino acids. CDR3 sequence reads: CASIAYGDTEAFF. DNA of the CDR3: TGTGCCAGCATCGCTTACGGGGACACTGAAGCTTTCTTT. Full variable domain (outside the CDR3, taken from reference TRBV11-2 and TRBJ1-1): EAGVAQSPRYKIIEKRQSVAFWCNPISGHATLYWYQQILGQGPKLLIQFQNNGVVDDSQLPKDRFSAERLKGVDSTLKIQPAKLEDSAVYLCASIAYGDTEAFFGQGTRLTVV.

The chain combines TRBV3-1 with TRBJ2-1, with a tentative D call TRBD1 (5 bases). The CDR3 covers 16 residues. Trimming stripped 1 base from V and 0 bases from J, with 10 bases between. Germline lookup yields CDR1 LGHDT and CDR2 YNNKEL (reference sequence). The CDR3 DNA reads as TGTGCCAGCAGCCAAGGAACCAGGGTCTCCTACAATGAGCAGTTCTTC. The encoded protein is CASSQGTRVSYNEQFF.

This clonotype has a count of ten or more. This CDR3 is CASSPTGKETQYF. In DNA, the CDR3 is TGTGCCAGCAGCCCGACAGGGAAAGAGACCCAGTACTTC. The chain couples TRBV28 to TRBJ2-5; 7 nucleotides match TRBD1. With 6 bases clipped from V and 3 bases from J, the junction kept 4 bases outside the gene matches. The CDR3 runs to 13 residues. Germline loops: CDR1 MDHEN, CDR2 SYDVKM. The full variable domain, in which reference TRBV28 and TRBJ2-5 provide the parts outside the CDR3, is DVKVTQSSRYLVKRTGEKVFLECVQDMDHENMFWYRQDPGLGLRLIYFSYDVKMKEKGDIPEGYSVSREKKERFSLILESASTNQTSMYLCASSPTGKETQYFGPGTRLLVL.

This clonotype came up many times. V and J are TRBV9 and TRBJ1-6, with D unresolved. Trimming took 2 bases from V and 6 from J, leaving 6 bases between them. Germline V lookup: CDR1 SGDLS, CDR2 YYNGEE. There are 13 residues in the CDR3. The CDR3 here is CASSVHSNSPLHF. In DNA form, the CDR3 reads TGTGCCAGCAGCGTTCACAGTAATTCACCCCTCCACTTT.

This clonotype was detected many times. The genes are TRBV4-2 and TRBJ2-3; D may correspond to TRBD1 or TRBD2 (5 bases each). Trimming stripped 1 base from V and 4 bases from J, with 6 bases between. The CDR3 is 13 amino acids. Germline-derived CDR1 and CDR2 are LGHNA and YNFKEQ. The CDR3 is CASSQGDADTQYF. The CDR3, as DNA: TGTGCCAGCAGCCAAGGGGACGCAGATACGCAGTATTTT.